One and the same sample provided the 24 T cell receptor beta chains below, sequenced in a study of regulatory T cells in long-lasting Graves disease. Relying on iRepertoire HTBI primers and Arm-PCR of CDR3 regions, the team built TCR beta libraries. MiXCR, applied by TCRdb to the multiplex PCR reads, yields one record per CDR3 protein. Of around 430,000 distinct CDR3 sequences listed, under 25% were seen once; the top ten hold 10% to 15%. Regarding time point: persistent/refractory GD, antithyroid drugs over 5 years with positive TRAb. The TCR library was made from RNA extracted from PBMCs. The source was peripheral blood mononuclear cells (PBMCs), collected when the disease was refractory, from a patient treated with antithyroid drugs. The origin of the receptors is a female donor with Graves disease.

At least ten counts were recorded for this clonotype. The V gene is TRBV6-2 or TRBV6-3, the J gene TRBJ2-5, with TRBD2 identical over 7 bases. The junction had 2 bases not matched to a gene; V was cut back by 4 bases and J by 3 bases. The germline CDR1 and CDR2 sequences are MNHEY and SVGEGT. The CDR3 spans 13 residues. CDR3 in DNA: TGTGCCAGCAGTTCCGCGGGAGAAGAGACCCAGTACTTC. Protein sequence: CASSSAGEETQYF.

On this clonotype: A much larger clone differs from this one at a single base, so this may be a read error. The chain uses TRBV28 and TRBJ1-2, with D tentatively TRBD1 (5 bases). This CDR3 contains 12 residues. From germline, CDR1 is MDHEN and CDR2 SYDVKM. The chain's CDR3 is CASALGGAGYAF. The CDR3 nucleotides are TGTGCCAGCGCACTCGGGGGTGCTGGCTACGCCTTC.

This clonotype was observed a handful of times. The CDR3 DNA is TGTGCCAGCAATCGAGGACTAGCGCTTAACACAGATACGCAGTATTTT. This encodes CASNRGLALNTDTQYF. The chain joins TRBV6-2 or TRBV6-3 to TRBJ2-3; 9 positions match TRBD2. The germline CDR1 and CDR2 sequences are MNHEY and SVGEGT. The J segment lost 2 bases and the V segment lost 7 bases, leaving 10 bases of the junction unmatched. This CDR3 spans 16 amino acids.

The V and J genes are TRBV12-3 or TRBV12-4 and TRBJ2-1, with 8 bases matching TRBD1. Losses at the gene ends were 4 bases for V and 9 bases for J; bases not matched to a gene: 5. This CDR3 has 13 residues. The CDR3 nucleotides read TGTGCCAGCAGTTCAGGACAGGGAGCTGAGCAGTTCTTC. Its translation: CASSSGQGAEQFF.

The chain combines TRBV6-1 with TRBJ1-2, with TRBD1 identical over 7 bases. V shed 10 bases, J shed 8 bases, and the junction held 10 bases outside the gene matches. This CDR3 has 12 amino acids. Per germline, CDR1 MNHNS and CDR2 SASEGT. CDR3 sequence reads: CATLMTGSGYTF. CDR3 DNA sequence: TGTGCCACCTTAATGACAGGGAGCGGCTACACCTTC.

The chain uses TRBV7-9 and TRBJ1-2, with D possibly matching TRBD1 (6 bases). The V end lost 5 bases, the J end lost 8 bases, and 12 bases lay between the germline ends. The CDR3 totals 12 residues. The germline V gene has CDR1 SEHNR and CDR2 FQNEAQ (reference sequence). The CDR3 spells CASSAQGRGYTF. The CDR3 nucleotides read TGTGCCAGCAGCGCTCAGGGGAGGGGCTACACCTTC.

This clonotype showed up many times. This chain uses TRBV28 with TRBJ1-5, with D maybe TRBD1 (5 bases). Germline-derived CDR1 and CDR2 are MDHEN and SYDVKM. V was shortened by 6 bases and J by 5 bases, with 14 bases between the two germline ends. The CDR3 sequence is 14 residues long. In nucleotides, the CDR3 is TGTGCCAGCAGCCAAGAACCGGGGGATCAGCCCCAGCATTTT. This translates into CASSQEPGDQPQHF.

This clonotype was seen a few times. The chain uses TRBV5-1 and TRBJ2-7, with D perhaps given as TRBD1 or TRBD2 (5 bases each). The CDR3 has 13 amino acids. V dropped 6 bases and J dropped 3 bases, with 13 bases sitting between them. Per the germline V gene, CDR1 is SGHRS and CDR2 is YFSETQ. CDR3 nucleotide sequence: TGCGCCAGCATTGGGGACGGTGACTACGAGCAGTACTTC. This encodes CASIGDGDYEQYF.

This clonotype appeared once. V is TRBV18 and J is TRBJ1-4; D is unresolved. This CDR3 region has 15 residues. V was cut by 0 bases and J by 5 bases, with 10 bases left in between. The germline V gene has CDR1 KGHSH and CDR2 LQKENI. The CDR3 nucleotides are TGTGCCAGCTCACCACCGAGCCACCAAAATGAAAAACTGTTTTTT. This codes for CASSPPSHQNEKLFF.

J is TRBJ1-5 and V is TRBV7-2; D is undetermined. Trimming cost V 4 bases and J 2 bases, with 12 bases left between them. The V gene's germline CDR1 is SGHTA and CDR2 FQGNSA. The CDR3 consists of 15 residues. The CDR3 DNA reads as TGTGCCAGCAGCTCAAGCTGGAGCGGCAATCAGCCCCAGCATTTT. Protein sequence: CASSSSWSGNQPQHF.

CDR3 region: CASNRRGGGEVGELFF. The DNA of the CDR3 is TGTGCCAGTAATCGGCGGGGGGGTGGTGAAGTCGGGGAGCTGTTTTTT. The rearrangement uses TRBV19 and TRBJ2-2; TRBD2 aligns across 9 bases. With V trimmed by 7 bases and J by 7 bases, 13 bases remained unmatched. The CDR3 has 16 amino acids. CDR1 is LNHDA and CDR2 is SQIVND in the germline V gene (reference sequence).

The sample holds many counts of this clonotype. V gene TRBV2 combines with J gene TRBJ2-7; 8 bases line up with TRBD1. The V gene end was trimmed by 7 bases and the J gene end by 6 bases; junction bases not matched to a gene: 8. CDR1 SNHLY and CDR2 FYNNEI come from the germline V gene. This CDR3 contains 13 residues. CDR3 DNA: TGTGCCAGCACCGGGACAGGTTCGGGCGAGCAGTACTTC. This codes for CASTGTGSGEQYF.

The rearrangement joins TRBV19 to TRBJ1-1; D is unresolved. Germline lookup yields CDR1 LNHDA and CDR2 SQIVND (reference sequence). V shed 5 bases and J shed 5 bases, with 18 bases lying between them. The CDR3 runs 15 residues. The CDR3 region is CASSLADPGETEAFF. CDR3 nucleotide sequence: TGTGCCAGTAGTCTGGCAGATCCCGGGGAGACTGAAGCTTTCTTT.

This clonotype was recorded many times. The V and J genes are TRBV10-3 and TRBJ2-7; D might be TRBD1 (6 bases). V was trimmed by 10 bases and J by 7 bases, leaving 23 bases between them. Germline loops: CDR1 ENHRY, CDR2 SYGVKD. CDR3 length: 14 residues. The CDR3 protein is CATRSRDTQGEQYF. The CDR3 DNA is TGTGCCACCCGATCAAGGGACACCCAAGGGGAGCAGTACTTC.

This clonotype was seen repeatedly, ten times or more. The rearrangement links TRBV28 to TRBJ2-5; D perhaps matches TRBD2 (6 bases). This CDR3 has 16 residues. V lost 6 bases to trimming and J lost 1 base, with 18 bases between them. Germline CDR1 reads MDHEN; CDR2 reads SYDVKM. The CDR3 is CASSQSRWDSQETQYF. CDR3 DNA: TGTGCCAGCAGCCAATCCAGGTGGGACTCCCAAGAGACCCAGTACTTC.

This clonotype came up many times. The chain carries TRBV7-3 and TRBJ1-6; TRBD1 might be the D (6 bases). The germline V gene encodes CDR1 SGHTA and CDR2 FQGTGA. Trimming removed 4 bases from V and 7 bases from J, with 14 bases in between. CDR3 length equals 15 residues. CDR3 loop: CASSSSGTSNSPLHF. The CDR3 nucleotides read TGTGCCAGCAGCTCTTCCGGGACAAGCAATTCACCCCTCCACTTT.

This clonotype appeared many times. The chain uses TRBV29-1 and TRBJ1-1, with D hard to call. The CDR3 has 11 residues. Germline assignment: CDR1 SQVTM and CDR2 ANQGSEA. The ends were cut back, 7 bases at V and 11 bases at J, with 17 bases in the middle. CDR3 in amino acids: CSGRQGRSAFF. The CDR3 DNA reads TGCAGCGGACGACAAGGACGAAGCGCTTTCTTT. Supplemented by reference TRBV29-1 and TRBJ1-1, the full variable domain reads SAVISQKPSRDICQRGTSLTIQCQVDSQVTMMFWYRQQPGQSLTLIATANQGSEATYESGFVIDKFPISRPNLTFSTLTVSNMSPEDSSIYLCSGRQGRSAFFGQGTRLTVV.

The sample holds many counts of this clonotype. The genes are TRBV2 and TRBJ1-1; no clear D gene. Germline V lookup: CDR1 SNHLY, CDR2 FYNNEI. V lost 6 bases and J lost 3, with 8 bases in between. The CDR3 is 12 residues long. The CDR3 loop reads CASSLEYTEAFF. As DNA, the CDR3 is TGTGCCAGCAGCTTAGAATACACTGAAGCTTTCTTT.

This clonotype has ten or more counts. J is TRBJ2-1 and V is TRBV28, with D perhaps TRBD2 (6 bases). Germline V gene sequence: CDR1 MDHEN, CDR2 SYDVKM. V lost 2 bases to trimming and J lost 0 bases, with 11 bases between them. This CDR3 has 16 amino acids. The CDR3: CASSLRDLSSYNEQFF. The CDR3 DNA reads TGTGCCAGCAGTTTAAGGGACTTGAGCTCCTACAATGAGCAGTTCTTC.

As to this clonotype: The junction and the germline gene differ at one end; a read error may be behind it. The rearrangement uses TRBV5-1 and TRBJ1-4, with D maybe TRBD1 (6 bases). The germline gives CDR1 SGHRS, CDR2 YFSETQ. The CDR3 length is 15 residues. The CDR3 sequence: CASSLSGTKDEKLLF. CDR3 DNA: TGCGCCAGCAGCCTCTCCGGGACAAAAGACGAAAAACTGCTTTTT.

In this sample, this clonotype turned up a few times. The chain links TRBV4-3 to TRBJ1-1, with D unclear. Between the trimmed V and J ends, which lost 4 bases and 1 base, there was a span of 10 bases. Looked up from germline, CDR1 is LGHNA and CDR2 is YSLEER. The CDR3 totals 14 residues. The DNA of the CDR3 is TGCGCCAGCAGCCTTCTCCTCCAGAACACTGAAGCTTTCTTT. The encoded protein is CASSLLLQNTEAFF.

This clonotype was detected many times. The V and J genes are TRBV9 and TRBJ1-4; D possibly corresponds to TRBD1 (6 bases). In germline, CDR1 is SGDLS, CDR2 YYNGEE. Trimming shortened V by 4 bases and J by 7 bases, and 14 bases separated the two germline ends. This CDR3 contains 14 residues. CDR3 DNA: TGTGCCAGCAGCCCGGGGGGCGGGAGTGAAAAACTGTTTTTT. Translating gives CASSPGGGSEKLFF.

In its sample, this clonotype was seen a few times. This chain uses TRBV6-2 or TRBV6-3 with TRBJ1-5; TRBD1 is a possible D gene (6 bases). This CDR3 has 15 amino acids. Between the trimmed V and J ends, which lost 5 bases and 1 base, there was a span of 12 bases. Per germline, CDR1 MNHEY and CDR2 SVGEGT. In nucleotides, the CDR3 is TGTGCCAGCAGTGAAGCGAGGGGGAGCAATCAGCCCCAGCATTTT. This codes for CASSEARGSNQPQHF.

This clonotype has a count of ten or more. J is TRBJ2-4 and V is TRBV11-2, with D perhaps TRBD2 (6 bases). Trimming stripped 1 base from V and 0 bases from J, with 10 bases between. Germline V CDR1 and CDR2: SGHAT, FQNNGV. The CDR3 contains 16 residues. The CDR3, as DNA: TGTGCCAGCAGCTTAGCTGGGCGGGGAGCCAAAAACATTCAGTACTTC. Its protein product is CASSLAGRGAKNIQYF.